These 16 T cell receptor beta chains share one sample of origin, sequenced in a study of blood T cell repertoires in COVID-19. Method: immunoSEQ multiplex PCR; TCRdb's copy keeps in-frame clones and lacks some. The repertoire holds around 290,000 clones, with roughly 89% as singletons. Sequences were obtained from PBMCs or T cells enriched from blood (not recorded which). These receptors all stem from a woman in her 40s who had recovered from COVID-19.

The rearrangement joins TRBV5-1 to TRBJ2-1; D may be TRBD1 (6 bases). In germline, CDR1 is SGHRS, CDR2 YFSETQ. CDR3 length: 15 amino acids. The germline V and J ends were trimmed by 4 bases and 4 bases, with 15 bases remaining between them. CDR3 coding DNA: TGCGCCAGCAGCATGGAACAGGGTCTTTACAATGAGCAGTTCTTC. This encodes CASSMEQGLYNEQFF.

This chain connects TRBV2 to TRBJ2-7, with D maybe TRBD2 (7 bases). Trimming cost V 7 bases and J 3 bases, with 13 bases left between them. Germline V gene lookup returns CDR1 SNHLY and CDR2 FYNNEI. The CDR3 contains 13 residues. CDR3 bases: TGTGCCAGCATGGGGGGGCCAGACTACGAGCAGTACTTC. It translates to CASMGGPDYEQYF.

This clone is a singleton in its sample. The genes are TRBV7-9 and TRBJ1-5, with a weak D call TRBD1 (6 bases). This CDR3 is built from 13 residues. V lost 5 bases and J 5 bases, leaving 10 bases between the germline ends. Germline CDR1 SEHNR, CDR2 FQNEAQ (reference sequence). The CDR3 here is CASSGYRDQPQHF. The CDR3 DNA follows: TGTGCCAGCAGCGGCTACAGGGATCAGCCCCAGCATTTT. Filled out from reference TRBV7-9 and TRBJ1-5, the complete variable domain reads DTGVSQNPRHKITKRGQNVTFRCDPISEHNRLYWYRQTLGQGPEFLTYFQNEAQLEKSRLLSDRFSAERPKGSFSTLEIQRTEQGDSAMYLCASSGYRDQPQHFGDGTRLSIL.

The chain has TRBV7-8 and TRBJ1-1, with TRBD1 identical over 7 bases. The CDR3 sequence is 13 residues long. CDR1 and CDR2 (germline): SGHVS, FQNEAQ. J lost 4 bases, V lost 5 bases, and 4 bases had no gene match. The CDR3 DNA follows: TGTGCCAGCAGCCGTAACAGGGGCACTGAAGCTTTCTTT. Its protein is CASSRNRGTEAFF.

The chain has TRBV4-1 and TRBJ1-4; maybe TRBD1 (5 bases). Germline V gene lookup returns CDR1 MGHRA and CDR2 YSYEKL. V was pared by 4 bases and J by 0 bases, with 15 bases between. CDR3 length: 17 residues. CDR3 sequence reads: CASSLPIPQATNEKLFF. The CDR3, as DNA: TGCGCCAGCAGCCTTCCCATTCCACAGGCAACTAATGAAAAACTGTTTTTT.

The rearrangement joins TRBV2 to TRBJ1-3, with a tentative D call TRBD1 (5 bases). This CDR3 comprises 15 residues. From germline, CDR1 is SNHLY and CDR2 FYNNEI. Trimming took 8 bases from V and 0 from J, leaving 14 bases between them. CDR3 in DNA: TGTGCCAGCCGAGCGGGGGTGAGCTCTGGAAACACCATATATTTT. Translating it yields CASRAGVSSGNTIYF.

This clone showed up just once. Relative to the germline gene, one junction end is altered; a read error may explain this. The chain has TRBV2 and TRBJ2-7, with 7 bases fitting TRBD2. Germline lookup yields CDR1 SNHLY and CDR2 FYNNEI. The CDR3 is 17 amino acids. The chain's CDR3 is CASSEGGGRASLYEQYF. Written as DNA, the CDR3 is TGTGCCAGCAGCGAAGGCGGAGGGAGGGCCTCTCTGTACGAGCAGTACTTC.

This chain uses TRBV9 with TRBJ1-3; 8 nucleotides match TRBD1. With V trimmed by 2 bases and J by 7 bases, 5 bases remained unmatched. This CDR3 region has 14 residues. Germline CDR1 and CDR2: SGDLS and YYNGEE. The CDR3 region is CASSVGQGGNTIYF. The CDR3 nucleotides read TGTGCCAGCAGCGTCGGACAGGGAGGCAACACCATATATTTT.

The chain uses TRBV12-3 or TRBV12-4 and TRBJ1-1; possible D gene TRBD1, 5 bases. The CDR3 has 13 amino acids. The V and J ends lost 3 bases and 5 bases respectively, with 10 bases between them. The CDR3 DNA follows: TGTGCCAGCAGTTTGGGCCAGGGAACTGAAGCTTTCTTT. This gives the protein CASSLGQGTEAFF.

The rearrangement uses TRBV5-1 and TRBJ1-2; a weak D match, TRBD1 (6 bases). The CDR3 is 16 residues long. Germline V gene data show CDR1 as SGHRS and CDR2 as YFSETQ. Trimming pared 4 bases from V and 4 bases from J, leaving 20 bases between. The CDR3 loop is CASSASSGGAAYGYTF. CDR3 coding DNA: TGCGCCAGCAGCGCCTCCTCGGGGGGCGCGGCCTATGGCTACACCTTC.

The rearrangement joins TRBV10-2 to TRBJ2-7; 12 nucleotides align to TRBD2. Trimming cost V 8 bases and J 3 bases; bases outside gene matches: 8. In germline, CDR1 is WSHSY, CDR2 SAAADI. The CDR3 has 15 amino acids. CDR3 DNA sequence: TGCGCCAGCGGAGAGGGACTAGCGGGTATCTACGAGCAGTACTTC. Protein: CASGEGLAGIYEQYF.

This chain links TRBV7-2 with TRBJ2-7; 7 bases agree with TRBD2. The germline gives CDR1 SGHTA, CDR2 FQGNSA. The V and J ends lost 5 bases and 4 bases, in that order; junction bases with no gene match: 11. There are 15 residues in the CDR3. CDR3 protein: CASSQNPGAGYEQYF. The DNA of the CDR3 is TGTGCCAGCAGCCAAAATCCGGGAGCGGGATACGAGCAGTACTTC.

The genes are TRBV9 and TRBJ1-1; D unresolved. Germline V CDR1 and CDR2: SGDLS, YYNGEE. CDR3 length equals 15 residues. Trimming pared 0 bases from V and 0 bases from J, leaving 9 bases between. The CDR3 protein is CASSVGLTMNTEAFF. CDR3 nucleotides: TGTGCCAGCAGCGTAGGTCTGACAATGAACACTGAAGCTTTCTTT.

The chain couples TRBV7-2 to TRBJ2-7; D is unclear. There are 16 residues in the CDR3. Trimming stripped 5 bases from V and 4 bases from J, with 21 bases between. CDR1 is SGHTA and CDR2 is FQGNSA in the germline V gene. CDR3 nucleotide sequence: TGTGCCAGCAGCCCCCGGTACAGCTTTACCAAGTACGAGCAGTACTTC. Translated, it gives CASSPRYSFTKYEQYF.

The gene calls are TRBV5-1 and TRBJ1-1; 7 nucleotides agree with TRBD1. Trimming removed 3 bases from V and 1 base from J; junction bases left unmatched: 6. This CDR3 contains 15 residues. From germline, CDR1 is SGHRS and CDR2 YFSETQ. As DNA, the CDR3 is TGCGCCAGCAGCTCTTCGACAGGGCCGAACACTGAAGCTTTCTTT. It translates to CASSSSTGPNTEAFF. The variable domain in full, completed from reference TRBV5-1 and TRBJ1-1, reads KAGVTQTPRYLIKTRGQQVTLSCSPISGHRSVSWYQQTPGQGLQFLFEYFSETQRNKGNFPGRFSGRQFSNSRSEMNVSTLELGDSALYLCASSSSTGPNTEAFFGQGTRLTVV.

The CDR3 loop is CASWAGDGYTF. The DNA for the CDR3 is TGTGCCAGCTGGGCAGGCGATGGCTACACCTTC. The chain links TRBV6-5 to TRBJ1-2; D is unclear. Germline V gives CDR1 MNHEY, CDR2 SVGAGI. This CDR3 contains 11 residues. With 8 bases removed from V and 6 bases from J, the gap between germline ends came to 10 bases.